The next 3 T cell receptor beta chains were all read from a single sample in a study of Graves' ophthalmopathy and Graves' hyperthyroidism (dated by TCRdb to the late 2010s). The instrument was an Illumina HiSeq 2000. TCR beta CDR3 regions were amplified from RNA transcripts for repertoire sequencing. The first round was an RT-PCR using HTBI primers with the Qiagen OneStep RT-PCR kit, and this first round was followed by a second-round multiplex PCR, then size selection and purification. TCRdb redid the processing of the public reads, applying fastp at Q25 and MiXCR, and retained in-frame beta chains. Under each unique CDR3 protein, matching rows form one entry showing the most common genes and DNA. A total of over a million distinct CDR3 sequences appear in this sample, about 36% of them only once. 11% of the sample rests with the top ten. Sequenced material: peripheral blood or thyroid tissue (not recorded which). The receptors stem from an adult man with Graves' hyperthyroidism.

The chain joins TRBV10-3 to TRBJ1-1; 7 bases agree with TRBD1. Trimming cost V 2 bases and J 4 bases; bases outside gene matches: 7. The CDR3 runs to 15 residues. Germline values: CDR1 ENHRY, CDR2 SYGVKD. The CDR3 DNA sequence: TGTGCCATCAGTGAGGAGGGGGCCAGGGGCACTGAAGCTTTCTTT. Translated, it gives CAISEEGARGTEAFF.

There are many counts of this clonotype. The chain joins TRBV15 to TRBJ1-1, with D possibly matching TRBD1 (6 bases). The CDR3 covers 14 residues. V lost 3 bases and J lost 7, with 15 bases in between. Germline lookup yields CDR1 LNHNV and CDR2 YYDKDF (reference sequence). CDR3 sequence reads: CATSSRAGDGEAFF. In nucleotides, the CDR3 is TGTGCCACCAGCAGCCGGGCAGGGGACGGTGAAGCTTTCTTT.

This clonotype has a count of ten or more. The chain is built from TRBV12-3 or TRBV12-4 and TRBJ1-5, with a weak D call TRBD1 (5 bases). This CDR3 comprises 14 residues. V dropped 5 bases and J dropped 5 bases, with 13 bases sitting between them. The CDR3 DNA sequence: TGTGCCAGCAGTCCGACAGAAAACTATCAGCCCCAGCATTTT. This encodes CASSPTENYQPQHF.